Following are 19 T cell receptor beta chains from one sample sequenced in a study of cytomegalovirus exposure and HLA in healthy donors. The PCR employed 60 Vbeta primers together with 13 Jbeta primers. Method: immunoSEQ multiplex PCR; TCRdb's copy keeps in-frame clones and lacks some. The top ten hold 8% of the sample, which has about 240,000 clones, approximately 80% seen once. Sequenced: PBMCs. The receptors stem from a woman aged 60-75 years in good health and CMV-seropositive.

DNA for the CDR3: TGTGCCAGCAGTGGACTCCGACTAGCGGGCCCCTCCAATGAGCAGTTCTTC. Translated, it gives CASSGLRLAGPSNEQFF. This chain uses TRBV28 with TRBJ2-1, with 10 positions matching TRBD2. The CDR3 covers 17 residues. With 5 bases clipped from V and 6 bases from J, the junction kept 13 bases outside the gene matches. Germline assignment: CDR1 MDHEN and CDR2 SYDVKM.

The chain recombines TRBV10-1 with TRBJ2-3; 7 bases align to TRBD1. V lost 0 bases to trimming and J lost 1 base; unmatched junction nucleotides: 1. In germline, CDR1 is WNHNN, CDR2 SYGVQD (reference sequence). CDR3 size: 15 residues. CDR3 nucleotide sequence: TGCGCCAGCAGTGAGTCCGGGACAGGCACAGATACGCAGTATTTT. Translating it yields CASSESGTGTDTQYF.

The rearrangement links TRBV19 to TRBJ1-4, with a possible D match to TRBD1 (5 bases). Germline V gives CDR1 LNHDA, CDR2 SQIVND (reference sequence). There are 15 residues in the CDR3. V lost 5 bases, J lost 5 bases, and 15 bases lay in between. The CDR3 nucleotides read TGTGCCAGTAGTCGGAAGACAGTCCCCAATGAAAAACTGTTTTTT. Encoded protein: CASSRKTVPNEKLFF.

Points on this clone: A junction end diverges from the germline sequence, so it may reflect a read error. V and J are TRBV7-9 and TRBJ1-4, with 7 bases fitting TRBD1. Per germline, CDR1 SEHNR and CDR2 FQNEAQ (reference sequence). The CDR3 totals 16 residues. CDR3 protein: CASSYRGYATTEKLFF. In nucleotides, the CDR3 is TGTGCCAGCAGCTACAGGGGTTATGCAACTACTGAAAAACTGTTTTTT.

The chain joins TRBV28 to TRBJ2-2; 11 nucleotides line up with TRBD2. CDR1 is MDHEN, CDR2 SYDVKM, per germline. V lost 7 bases to trimming and J lost 2 bases; unmatched junction nucleotides: 3. This CDR3 spans 15 amino acids. CDR3: CASTTSGGNTGELFF. The CDR3, as DNA: TGTGCCAGCACTACTAGCGGGGGTAACACCGGGGAGCTGTTTTTT.

This rearrangement joins TRBV4-1 to TRBJ1-1; no definite D call. CDR1 is MGHRA, CDR2 YSYEKL, per germline. Trimming shortened V by 0 bases and J by 4 bases, and 18 bases separated the two germline ends. This CDR3 is built from 17 residues. CDR3 protein: CASSQDSPEGWGTEAFF. For the CDR3, the DNA is TGCGCCAGCAGCCAAGATTCCCCCGAGGGCTGGGGCACTGAAGCTTTCTTT.

The CDR3 protein is CASSDRNTEAFF. Written as DNA, the CDR3 is TGTGCCAGCAGTGACAGGAACACTGAAGCTTTCTTT. V and J are TRBV6-5 and TRBJ1-1, with D possibly TRBD1 on 5 matching bases. Looked up from germline, CDR1 is MNHEY and CDR2 is SVGAGI. V dropped 5 bases and J dropped 1 base, with 5 bases sitting between them. The length of the CDR3 is 12 residues.

The chain uses TRBV2 and TRBJ2-5, with 14 bases lining up with TRBD2. V lost 4 bases to trimming and J lost 4 bases; unmatched junction nucleotides: 5. This CDR3 comprises 16 residues. From germline, CDR1 is SNHLY and CDR2 FYNNEI. CDR3 nucleotides: TGTGCCAGCAGTGTCCGACTAGCGGGGGGGGGAGAGACCCAGTACTTC. As protein: CASSVRLAGGGETQYF.

J is TRBJ1-1 and V is TRBV18; D is unclear. This CDR3 has 13 amino acids. Germline lookup yields CDR1 KGHSH and CDR2 LQKENI. Trimming pared 4 bases from V and 6 bases from J, leaving 12 bases between. Here the CDR3 DNA reads TGTGCCAGCTCACTGGGCCCACCGGCTGAAGCTTTCTTT. It is translated as CASSLGPPAEAFF.

This clone was seen only once. The chain combines TRBV6-1 with TRBJ1-2, with D maybe TRBD1 (6 bases). The CDR3 loop spans 13 amino acids. The germline V gene encodes CDR1 MNHNS and CDR2 SASEGT. V lost 1 base and J lost 6, with 9 bases in between. This chain's CDR3 is CASSEGGRNGYTF. In nucleotides, the CDR3 is TGTGCCAGCAGTGAAGGGGGGCGAAATGGCTACACCTTC.

The rearrangement links TRBV10-3 to TRBJ2-2; D is possibly TRBD2 (5 bases). The CDR3 has 15 amino acids. CDR1 and CDR2 (germline): ENHRY, SYGVKD. The germline V and J ends were trimmed by 3 bases and 2 bases, with 10 bases remaining between them. CDR3 bases: TGTGCCATCAGTGAAGTACGGGAAAACACCGGGGAGCTGTTTTTT. Translated: CAISEVRENTGELFF.

The V gene is TRBV23-1, the J gene TRBJ2-7; 7 bases align to TRBD1. TRBV23-1 is annotated as an ORF whose role is uncertain. This CDR3 has 15 residues. The V and J ends lost 2 bases and 2 bases, in that order; junction bases with no gene match: 6. The CDR3 DNA sequence: TGCGCCAGCAGTCAACGGACAGGAATCCCCTACGAGCAGTACTTC. Translated, it gives CASSQRTGIPYEQYF.

The CDR3 reads CASSQDGIAEGNEQFF. The CDR3 region has the DNA TGCGCCAGCAGCCAAGACGGGATAGCGGAGGGTAATGAGCAGTTCTTC. The rearrangement uses TRBV4-1 and TRBJ2-1, with a tentative D call TRBD2 (6 bases). CDR3 size: 16 residues. The germline CDR1 and CDR2 sequences are MGHRA and YSYEKL. Trimming stripped 0 bases from V and 7 bases from J, with 16 bases between.

The rearrangement links TRBV18 to TRBJ1-1; TRBD1 matches 9 bases. The CDR3 totals 16 residues. Germline assignment: CDR1 KGHSH and CDR2 LQKENI. Unmatched junction bases numbered 12, after V lost 6 bases and J lost 4 bases. CDR3: CASSPVTGGLGTEAFF. In DNA, the CDR3 is TGTGCCAGCTCCCCGGTGACAGGGGGATTGGGCACTGAAGCTTTCTTT. The whole variable domain, remainder taken from reference TRBV18 and TRBJ1-1, is NAGVMQNPRHLVRRRGQEARLRCSPMKGHSHVYWYRQLPEEGLKFMVYLQKENIIDESGMPKERFSAEFPKEGPSILRIQQVVRGDSAAYFCASSPVTGGLGTEAFFGQGTRLTVV.

J is TRBJ2-1 and V is TRBV11-2; the D is unclear. V was cut by 1 base and J by 4 bases, with 11 bases left in between. CDR1 is SGHAT and CDR2 is FQNNGV in the germline V gene. The CDR3 spans 15 residues. CDR3 residues: CASSLGQVYYNEQFF. CDR3 DNA: TGTGCCAGCAGCTTAGGCCAGGTCTATTACAATGAGCAGTTCTTC.

The V and J genes are TRBV4-2 and TRBJ1-5; D remains unclear. This CDR3 spans 15 amino acids. Germline CDR1 is LGHNA and CDR2 is YNFKEQ. Trimming removed 0 bases at V and 4 bases at J, with 10 bases between. This chain's CDR3 is CASSQDGGPNQPQHF. The CDR3 DNA is TGTGCCAGCAGCCAAGATGGTGGCCCAAATCAGCCCCAGCATTTT.

This rearrangement joins TRBV6-5 to TRBJ2-7, with a weak D call TRBD1 (5 bases). Trimming left V 2 bases short and J 4 bases short, with 12 bases between. The CDR3 contains 14 residues. Germline CDR1 reads MNHEY; CDR2 reads SVGAGI. The CDR3 sequence is CASSYGAGAYEQYF. CDR3 nucleotides: TGTGCCAGCAGTTACGGGGCCGGAGCATACGAGCAGTACTTC.

This chain links TRBV7-9 with TRBJ1-1, with a tentative D call TRBD1 (5 bases). V lost 5 bases and J lost 12, with 13 bases in between. The CDR3 is made up of 11 amino acids. Germline-derived CDR1 and CDR2 are SEHNR and FQNEAQ (reference sequence). The CDR3 DNA is TGTGCCAGCAGCCAAGGGCAGGGTTCTTTCTTT. Translated: CASSQGQGSFF.

This clone was picked up one time. The genes are TRBV15 and TRBJ1-5; no clear D. Germline loops: CDR1 LNHNV, CDR2 YYDKDF (reference sequence). The CDR3 has 17 residues. Trimming took 1 base from V and 0 from J, leaving 13 bases between them. The DNA of the CDR3 is TGTGCCACCAGCAGAGTATTGGGCGGGTTTAGCAATCAGCCCCAGCATTTT. Translated: CATSRVLGGFSNQPQHF. Full variable domain (rest looked up from reference TRBV15 and TRBJ1-5): DAMVIQNPRYQVTQFGKPVTLSCSQTLNHNVMYWYQQKSSQAPKLLFHYYDKDFNNEADTPDNFQSRRPNTSFCFLDIRSPGLGDTAMYLCATSRVLGGFSNQPQHFGDGTRLSIL.